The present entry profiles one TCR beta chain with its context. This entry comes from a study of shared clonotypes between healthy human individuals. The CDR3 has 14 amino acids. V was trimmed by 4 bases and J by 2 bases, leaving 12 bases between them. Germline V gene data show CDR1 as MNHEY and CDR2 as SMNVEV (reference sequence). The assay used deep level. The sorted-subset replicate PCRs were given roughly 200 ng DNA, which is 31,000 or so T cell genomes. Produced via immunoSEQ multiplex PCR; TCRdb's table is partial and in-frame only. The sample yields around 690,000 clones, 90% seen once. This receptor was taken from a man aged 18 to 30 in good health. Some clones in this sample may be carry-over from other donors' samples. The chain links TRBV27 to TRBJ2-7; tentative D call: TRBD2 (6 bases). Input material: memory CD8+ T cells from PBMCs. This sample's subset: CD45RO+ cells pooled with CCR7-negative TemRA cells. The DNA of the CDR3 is TGTGCCAGCAGTTCCCGGGACTCCCCCTACGAGCAGTACTTC. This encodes CASSSRDSPYEQYF.